The clone carrying this TCR beta chain has just a few counts. The Seattle patients, enrolled during active infection, were followed longitudinally. These data are taken from a study of blood T cell repertoires in COVID-19. Study in general: Material from acute and convalescent COVID-19 was sourced from the United States, Italy and Spain. T cells, B-cell-depleted T cells, or PBMCs supplied cDNA or gDNA.

This CDR3 spans 14 amino acids. The germline gives CDR1 ENHRY, CDR2 SYGVKD. V shed 10 bases and J shed 2 bases, with 15 bases lying between them. Original methodology: How many nucleated cells were present was estimated from reference gene primer amplification. Assay: immunoSEQ multiplex PCR; the TCRdb copy retains only in-frame clones and omits some. D and trimming were read from the DNA, whereas the V and J calls and clone size are those reported in that table. There are approximately 120,000 clones in the sample; around 70% occur only once, and 4.5% to 6% lies in the top ten. This sequence was found in a man older than 75 with COVID-19, enrolled during active disease. The sample was peripheral blood. This sequence joins TRBV10-3 and TRBJ1-5; TRBD1 is a possible D gene (6 bases). CDR3 bases: TGTGCCACCGCGCCAGGGGTTGGCAATCAGCCCCAGCATTTT. Protein sequence: CATAPGVGNQPQHF.